This is a list of T cell receptor beta chains from one sample in a study of control samples from healthy donors and cancer patients. Sequencing was performed with immunoSEQ multiplex PCR; in TCRdb, only in-frame clones are kept and a portion is missing. The sample lists about 120,000 clones; more than 75% were seen once. The sample taken for sequencing was blood. The origin of the receptors is a man aged 25-40 years in good health. CDR3s include the opening cysteine and the closing phenylalanine or tryptophan. D genes are given only for firm matches. Only some rows state a clone size, as once, few, many or a class for expanded clones.

v_call: TRBV2; d_call: .; clone_size: once; j_call: TRBJ2-5; cdr3_aa: CASSVTFEETQYF; cdr3_nt: TGTGCCAGCAGTGTAACGTTCGAGGAGACCCAGTACTTC
v_call: TRBV27; d_call: .; clone_size: .; j_call: TRBJ1-1; cdr3_aa: CASSLNRNTEAFF; cdr3_nt: TGTGCCAGCAGTTTAAACAGAAACACTGAAGCTTTCTTT
v_call: TRBV27; d_call: .; clone_size: .; j_call: TRBJ1-4; cdr3_aa: CASSPAAGKLFF; cdr3_nt: TGTGCCAGCAGTCCCGCCGCGGGAAAACTGTTTTTT
v_call: TRBV7-9; d_call: .; clone_size: .; j_call: TRBJ1-1; cdr3_aa: CASSLVGEGQAFF; cdr3_nt: TGTGCCAGCAGCTTAGTTGGAGAGGGGCAAGCTTTCTTT
v_call: TRBV27; d_call: .; clone_size: .; j_call: TRBJ2-7; cdr3_aa: CASSRASEVNEQYF; cdr3_nt: TGTGCCAGCAGTCGGGCTTCCGAGGTCAACGAGCAGTACTTC
v_call: TRBV5-4; d_call: .; clone_size: .; j_call: TRBJ1-5; cdr3_aa: CASSPPWRGVIDQPQHF; cdr3_nt: TGTGCCAGCAGCCCCCCGTGGCGGGGAGTGATAGATCAGCCCCAGCATTTT
v_call: TRBV14; d_call: TRBD2; clone_size: .; j_call: TRBJ2-5; cdr3_aa: CASSQDLWTSVGETQYF; cdr3_nt: TGTGCCAGCAGCCAAGATCTTTGGACTAGCGTGGGAGAGACCCAGTACTTC
v_call: TRBV18; d_call: TRBD1; clone_size: .; j_call: TRBJ1-6; cdr3_aa: CASSEGQGSPPLHF; cdr3_nt: TGTGCCAGCTCAGAAGGACAGGGCAGTCCACCCCTCCACTTT
v_call: TRBV27; d_call: .; clone_size: .; j_call: TRBJ2-3; cdr3_aa: CASRGQFTDTQYF; cdr3_nt: TGTGCCAGCAGAGGACAGTTCACAGATACGCAGTATTTT
v_call: TRBV6-1; d_call: .; clone_size: .; j_call: TRBJ1-2; cdr3_aa: CASSEPAKGYTF; cdr3_nt: TGTGCCAGCAGTGAACCCGCCAAGGGCTACACCTTC
v_call: TRBV6-5; d_call: TRBD1; clone_size: .; j_call: TRBJ1-2; cdr3_aa: CASSRTGVGYGYTF; cdr3_nt: TGTGCCAGCAGTCGAACAGGGGTTGGCTATGGCTACACCTTC
v_call: TRBV12-5; d_call: TRBD1; clone_size: .; j_call: TRBJ1-6; cdr3_aa: CASGLVPFGQGTSYNSPLHF; cdr3_nt: TGTGCTAGTGGTTTGGTACCCTTCGGACAGGGCACCTCCTATAATTCACCCCTCCACTTT
v_call: TRBV9; d_call: .; clone_size: .; j_call: TRBJ2-7; cdr3_aa: CASSVELLAATYEQYF; cdr3_nt: TGTGCCAGCAGCGTAGAGCTACTAGCTGCTACCTACGAGCAGTACTTC
v_call: TRBV4-1; d_call: TRBD1; clone_size: .; j_call: TRBJ2-5; cdr3_aa: CASSHRTGLETQYF; cdr3_nt: TGCGCCAGCAGCCACCGGACAGGCTTGGAGACCCAGTACTTC
v_call: TRBV10-3; d_call: .; clone_size: .; j_call: TRBJ2-2; cdr3_aa: CAISEGGIAGELFF; cdr3_nt: TGTGCCATCAGTGAAGGAGGGATAGCCGGGGAGCTGTTTTTT
v_call: TRBV5-1; d_call: .; clone_size: .; j_call: TRBJ2-5; cdr3_aa: CASSLNGAMEETQYF; cdr3_nt: TGCGCCAGCAGTCTAAACGGGGCGATGGAAGAGACCCAGTACTTC
v_call: TRBV19; d_call: .; clone_size: .; j_call: TRBJ1-2; cdr3_aa: CASRDKRGGYTF; cdr3_nt: TGTGCCAGTAGAGACAAAAGGGGTGGCTACACCTTC
v_call: TRBV9; d_call: TRBD1; clone_size: .; j_call: TRBJ1-1; cdr3_aa: CASSTLTGDTEAFF; cdr3_nt: TGTGCCAGCAGCACCCTGACAGGGGACACTGAAGCTTTCTTT
v_call: TRBV7-9; d_call: .; clone_size: .; j_call: TRBJ1-4; cdr3_aa: CASSLTGKTNEKLFF; cdr3_nt: TGTGCCAGCAGCCTTACAGGGAAAACTAATGAAAAACTGTTTTTT
v_call: TRBV25-1; d_call: TRBD1; clone_size: few; j_call: TRBJ1-1; cdr3_aa: CASSGGQGNTEAFF; cdr3_nt: TGTGCCAGCAGTGGGGGACAGGGGAACACTGAAGCTTTCTTT
v_call: TRBV5-6; d_call: .; clone_size: .; j_call: TRBJ2-3; cdr3_aa: CASSWRVELGTDTQYF; cdr3_nt: TGTGCCAGCAGCTGGCGGGTGGAACTAGGCACAGATACGCAGTATTTT
v_call: TRBV30; d_call: .; clone_size: .; j_call: TRBJ1-5; cdr3_aa: CAWSVREGRVENQPQHF; cdr3_nt: TGTGCCTGGAGTGTACGGGAGGGGCGGGTAGAAAATCAGCCCCAGCATTTT
v_call: TRBV2; d_call: TRBD1; clone_size: .; j_call: TRBJ2-2; cdr3_aa: CASSRDRGGTGELFF; cdr3_nt: TGTGCCAGCAGTAGAGACAGGGGCGGCACCGGGGAGCTGTTTTTT
v_call: TRBV9; d_call: .; clone_size: .; j_call: TRBJ1-1; cdr3_aa: CASSVVSGTEAFF; cdr3_nt: TGTGCCAGCAGCGTAGTTTCCGGGACTGAAGCTTTCTTT
v_call: TRBV5-6; d_call: .; clone_size: .; j_call: TRBJ1-1; cdr3_aa: CASSLFQASGTEAFF; cdr3_nt: TGTGCCAGCAGCTTGTTCCAGGCGTCGGGCACTGAAGCTTTCTTT
v_call: TRBV30; d_call: .; clone_size: .; j_call: TRBJ1-6; cdr3_aa: CAWSVPPAPLHF; cdr3_nt: TGTGCCTGGAGTGTACCTCCCGCCCCCCTCCACTTT
v_call: TRBV29-1; d_call: .; clone_size: once; j_call: TRBJ1-1; cdr3_aa: CSVEVVGRGRSEAFF; cdr3_nt: TGCAGCGTTGAAGTGGTCGGACGGGGGAGGTCTGAAGCTTTCTTT
v_call: TRBV30; d_call: .; clone_size: .; j_call: TRBJ2-3; cdr3_aa: CAWSVRSGFTDTQYF; cdr3_nt: TGTGCCTGGAGTGTAAGGTCAGGGTTTACAGATACGCAGTATTTT
v_call: TRBV19; d_call: .; clone_size: .; j_call: TRBJ1-5; cdr3_aa: CASNDQPQHF; cdr3_nt: TGTGCCAGTAATGACCAGCCCCAGCATTTT
v_call: TRBV25-1; d_call: .; clone_size: .; j_call: TRBJ1-1; cdr3_aa: CASSGGANTEAFF; cdr3_nt: TGTGCCAGCAGTGGGGGCGCGAACACTGAAGCTTTCTTT
v_call: TRBV7-9; d_call: .; clone_size: .; j_call: TRBJ2-2; cdr3_aa: CASTNRGTDTGELFF; cdr3_nt: TGTGCCAGCACCAACCGGGGTACGGACACCGGGGAGCTGTTTTTT
v_call: TRBV6-1; d_call: .; clone_size: .; j_call: TRBJ1-2; cdr3_aa: CASSEGHYGYTF; cdr3_nt: TGTGCCAGCAGTGAAGGACACTATGGCTACACCTTC
v_call: TRBV18; d_call: TRBD1; clone_size: .; j_call: TRBJ1-3; cdr3_aa: CASSPNPPGGSGNTIYF; cdr3_nt: TGTGCCAGCTCACCGAACCCCCCAGGGGGCTCTGGAAACACCATATATTTT
v_call: TRBV29-1; d_call: TRBD1; clone_size: .; j_call: TRBJ1-1; cdr3_aa: CSVGAQGAMNTEAFF; cdr3_nt: TGCAGCGTTGGGGCCCAGGGGGCTATGAACACTGAAGCTTTCTTT
v_call: TRBV14; d_call: .; clone_size: .; j_call: TRBJ1-2; cdr3_aa: CASSQVLLDGYTF; cdr3_nt: TGTGCCAGCAGCCAAGTTCTACTGGATGGCTACACCTTC
v_call: TRBV25-1; d_call: .; clone_size: .; j_call: TRBJ1-2; cdr3_aa: CASSQGNRAYYGYTF; cdr3_nt: TGTGCCAGCAGTCAAGGGAACAGGGCATACTATGGCTACACCTTC
v_call: TRBV27; d_call: .; clone_size: .; j_call: TRBJ1-5; cdr3_aa: CASSFAGINQPQHF; cdr3_nt: TGTGCCAGCAGTTTTGCGGGGATCAATCAGCCCCAGCATTTT
v_call: TRBV11-2; d_call: .; clone_size: .; j_call: TRBJ2-2; cdr3_aa: CASSLDPRGELFF; cdr3_nt: TGTGCCAGCAGCTTAGATCCCAGGGGGGAGCTGTTTTTT
v_call: TRBV14; d_call: .; clone_size: once; j_call: TRBJ1-4; cdr3_aa: CASSPRASTNEKLFF; cdr3_nt: TGTGCCAGCAGCCCCCGAGCCTCAACTAATGAAAAACTGTTTTTT
v_call: TRBV30; d_call: .; clone_size: .; j_call: TRBJ1-6; cdr3_aa: CAWSVRRGNSPLHF; cdr3_nt: TGTGCCTGGAGTGTAAGAAGGGGTAATTCACCCCTCCACTTT
v_call: TRBV6-5; d_call: .; clone_size: .; j_call: TRBJ1-2; cdr3_aa: CASSYEGNGYTF; cdr3_nt: TGTGCCAGCAGTTATGAGGGTAATGGCTACACCTTC
v_call: TRBV30; d_call: .; clone_size: .; j_call: TRBJ1-5; cdr3_aa: CAWSVPPQPQHF; cdr3_nt: TGTGCCTGGAGTGTACCGCCCCAGCCCCAGCATTTT
v_call: TRBV7-6; d_call: .; clone_size: .; j_call: TRBJ1-1; cdr3_aa: CASSPDTYLGTEAFF; cdr3_nt: TGTGCCAGCAGTCCGGACACCTACTTGGGGACTGAAGCTTTCTTT
v_call: TRBV4-1; d_call: .; clone_size: .; j_call: TRBJ2-3; cdr3_aa: CASSQEWGTDTQYF; cdr3_nt: TGCGCCAGCAGCCAAGAGTGGGGCACAGATACGCAGTATTTT
v_call: TRBV15; d_call: .; clone_size: .; j_call: TRBJ2-2; cdr3_aa: CATSRDYRMNTGELFF; cdr3_nt: TGTGCCACCAGCAGAGATTACAGGATGAACACCGGGGAGCTGTTTTTT
v_call: TRBV5-1; d_call: TRBD2; clone_size: .; j_call: TRBJ2-3; cdr3_aa: CASRLAGGPNTDTQYF; cdr3_nt: TGCGCCAGCAGACTAGCGGGGGGACCCAACACAGATACGCAGTATTTT
v_call: TRBV19; d_call: TRBD1; clone_size: once; j_call: TRBJ1-1; cdr3_aa: CASRTTPRDRGTTEAFF; cdr3_nt: TGTGCCAGTAGGACCACCCCGCGGGACAGGGGGACCACTGAAGCTTTCTTT
v_call: TRBV10-3; d_call: .; clone_size: .; j_call: TRBJ2-2; cdr3_aa: CAISARTAMGPGELFF; cdr3_nt: TGTGCCATCAGTGCCAGGACAGCCATGGGACCCGGGGAGCTGTTTTTT
v_call: TRBV19; d_call: .; clone_size: .; j_call: TRBJ2-3; cdr3_aa: CASSPGQETQYF; cdr3_nt: TGTGCCAGTAGTCCTGGACAAGAGACGCAGTATTTT